This TCR beta chain was identified in a study of CD8 T cells in Susac syndrome. RNA was extracted with the RNeasy kit, and a quantity of about 0.45 to 1 ug was reverse transcribed using random hexamers. Multiplex PCR with immunoSEQ amplified the TCR beta CDR3 across 54 Vbeta and 13 Jbeta. TCRdb called the immunoSEQ multiplex PCR reads again in MiXCR, with one record for every CDR3 protein. The sample has 100,000 to 150,000 distinct CDR3 sequences; about 95% are singletons. The sequenced target, TCR beta, came from blood CD8+ and CD4+ T cells. Healthy donors constituted the control group, matched for age and sex. Through negative isolation, CD4+ and CD8+ T cells were obtained, while TEMRA cells were enriched using FACS. V dropped 4 bases and J dropped 0 bases, with 13 bases sitting between them. From germline, CDR1 is SQVTM and CDR2 ANQGSEA. The CDR3 runs 15 residues.

The sequenced sample consisted of CD4+ T cells from PBMCs. The rearrangement joins TRBV29-1 to TRBJ1-3; D might be TRBD1 (5 bases). This clonotype was sampled from a human donor in good health. CDR3 amino acids: CSVVTQDVSGNTIYF. For the CDR3, the DNA is TGCAGCGTTGTAACACAGGATGTCTCTGGAAACACCATATATTTT.